A single sample gave rise to the 10 T cell receptor beta chains below, sequenced in a study of early T cells in non-severe SARS-CoV-2 infection. One entry per CDR3 protein, called by TCRdb with MiXCR from the 5' RACE reads. The sample lists 57,000 or so distinct CDR3 sequences, around 12% occurring once. The specimen was whole blood, collected at baseline. The receptors were gathered from an adult who was a healthcare worker with PCR-confirmed SARS-CoV-2 infection or an uninfected control (not recorded which). The donor label of this sample is uncertain.

The V and J genes are TRBV7-3 and TRBJ2-5, with D perhaps matching TRBD1 (6 bases). Germline assignment: CDR1 SGHTA and CDR2 FQGTGA. V lost 5 bases and J 3 bases, leaving 10 bases between the germline ends. The CDR3 spans 13 residues. The CDR3 DNA sequence: TGTGCCAGCAGCGGAGCAGGGGAAGAGACCCAGTACTTC. Translation: CASSGAGEETQYF.

This clonotype has just a few counts. V usage is TRBV10-3 and J usage is TRBJ2-5; 7 bases match TRBD2. Per germline, CDR1 ENHRY and CDR2 SYGVKD. J lost 5 bases, V lost 0 bases, and 3 bases had no gene match. The CDR3 consists of 14 residues. This CDR3 is CAISESTSLETQYF. In DNA form, the CDR3 reads TGTGCCATCAGTGAGTCGACTAGCTTGGAGACCCAGTACTTC.

The J gene is TRBJ1-1, the V gene TRBV5-1, with D possibly being TRBD1 (6 bases). Trimming took 0 bases from V and 7 from J, leaving 7 bases between them. The germline V gene has CDR1 SGHRS and CDR2 YFSETQ. The CDR3 sequence is 12 residues long. CDR3 sequence: CASSLDRVEAFF. In nucleotides, the CDR3 is TGCGCCAGCAGCTTGGACAGGGTTGAAGCTTTCTTT. Filled out from reference TRBV5-1 and TRBJ1-1, the complete variable domain reads KAGVTQTPRYLIKTRGQQVTLSCSPISGHRSVSWYQQTPGQGLQFLFEYFSETQRNKGNFPGRFSGRQFSNSRSEMNVSTLELGDSALYLCASSLDRVEAFFGQGTRLTVV.

The chain carries TRBV6-5 and TRBJ2-2; 9 positions match TRBD1. Germline V CDR1 and CDR2: MNHEY, SVGAGI. The CDR3 covers 14 residues. V shed 7 bases, J shed 4 bases, and the junction held 4 bases outside the gene matches. CDR3 residues: CASKGGQGTGELFF. The CDR3 nucleotides read TGTGCCAGCAAGGGGGGACAGGGCACCGGGGAGCTGTTTTTT.

This clonotype occurred a few times. The chain links TRBV10-3 to TRBJ2-1; 8 bases line up with TRBD2. Germline V lookup: CDR1 ENHRY, CDR2 SYGVKD. V was pared by 2 bases and J by 2 bases, with 14 bases of the junction left unmatched. This CDR3 region has 19 residues. CDR3 in amino acids: CAISEPLEVGRGAYNEQFF. The CDR3 coding sequence is TGTGCCATCAGTGAGCCCCTAGAAGTCGGGAGGGGTGCCTACAATGAGCAGTTCTTC.

This clonotype showed up just a few times. The V and J genes are TRBV20-1 and TRBJ2-3, with TRBD1 identical over 12 bases. Germline CDR1 reads DFQATT; CDR2 reads SNEGSKA (reference sequence). This CDR3 comprises 15 residues. J gave up 5 bases and V 6 bases, and 9 bases lay outside the gene matches. CDR3 bases: TGCAGTGCAGGGCAACGGGACAGGGGGCAAGATACGCAGTATTTT. It yields the protein CSAGQRDRGQDTQYF.

The chain joins TRBV10-3 to TRBJ1-3; D unresolved. CDR1 and CDR2 from the germline V gene are ENHRY and SYGVKD. The CDR3 runs to 15 residues. Trimming stripped 0 bases from V and 7 bases from J, with 13 bases between. Here the CDR3 reads CAISESLASRNTIYF. The DNA for the CDR3 is TGTGCCATCAGTGAGTCTTTGGCGTCTCGGAACACCATATATTTT.

CDR3 sequence reads: CASSSRVGETQYF. Written as DNA, the CDR3 is TGTGCCAGCAGTTCCAGGGTCGGGGAGACCCAGTACTTC. This chain uses TRBV7-3 with TRBJ2-5; perhaps TRBD1 as D (5 bases). Germline loops: CDR1 SGHTA, CDR2 FQGTGA. This CDR3 is 13 amino acids long. V gave up 6 bases and J gave up 5 bases, with 13 bases separating them.

Concerning this clonotype: An end of the junction does not agree with germline; a read error may underlie this. The chain links TRBV5-1 to TRBJ1-2; no clear D. CDR3 size: 13 residues. Germline assignment: CDR1 SGHRS and CDR2 YFSETQ. The CDR3 nucleotides read TGCGCCAGCAGCCCCCGGGCGGGCGTTGGCTCCACCTTC. Protein product: CASSPRAGVGSTF.

This chain connects TRBV5-1 to TRBJ2-1; 8 bases map to TRBD1. Germline loops: CDR1 SGHRS, CDR2 YFSETQ. With V trimmed by 4 bases and J by 7 bases, 25 bases remained unmatched. The CDR3 is 20 residues long. The CDR3 here is CASSPFGGTGEMTTGNEQFF. CDR3 nucleotide sequence: TGCGCCAGCAGCCCATTTGGGGGGACAGGCGAGATGACTACGGGGAATGAGCAGTTCTTC. The full variable domain, with the rest looked up from reference TRBV5-1 and TRBJ2-1, is KAGVTQTPRYLIKTRGQQVTLSCSPISGHRSVSWYQQTPGQGLQFLFEYFSETQRNKGNFPGRFSGRQFSNSRSEMNVSTLELGDSALYLCASSPFGGTGEMTTGNEQFFGPGTRLTVL.